The present T cell receptor (beta chain) was sequenced within a study of blood T cells in healthy people across ages. Comments on this clonotype: Its specificity is unknown.

A second PCR of 7 to 11 cycles used a sample-barcoded 5' primer and a J-beta primer mix. TCRdb called the 5' RACE reads again in MiXCR, with one record for every CDR3 protein. The sample has 800,000 to 1,000,000 distinct CDR3 sequences; roughly 48% are singletons. Looked up from germline, CDR1 is SGHRS and CDR2 is YFSETQ. V lost 4 bases and J lost 4; bases outside the gene matches: 6. This CDR3 spans 15 amino acids. Overall study results and limits: TCR beta diversity, measured per million T cells, fell in a roughly linear way with age.

This clonotype originated in a man aged 25-40 years in good health. The gene calls are TRBV5-1 and TRBJ2-3, with TRBD1 matching over 10 bases. Sequencing was performed on blood. The chain's CDR3 is CASSPDRGPADTQYF. Here the CDR3 DNA reads TGCGCCAGCAGCCCCGACAGGGGGCCAGCAGATACGCAGTATTTT.